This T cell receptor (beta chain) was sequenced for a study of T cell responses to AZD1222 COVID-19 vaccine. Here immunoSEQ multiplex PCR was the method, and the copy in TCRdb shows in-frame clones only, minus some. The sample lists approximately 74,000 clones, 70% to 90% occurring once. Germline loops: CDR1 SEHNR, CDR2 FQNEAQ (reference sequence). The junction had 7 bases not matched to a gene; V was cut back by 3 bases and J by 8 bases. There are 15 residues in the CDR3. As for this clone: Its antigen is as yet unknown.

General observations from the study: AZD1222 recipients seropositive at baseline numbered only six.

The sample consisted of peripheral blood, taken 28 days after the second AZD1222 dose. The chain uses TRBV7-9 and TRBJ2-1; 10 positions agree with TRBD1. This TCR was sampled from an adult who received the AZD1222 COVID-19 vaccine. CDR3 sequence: CASSLGDRGGHEQFF. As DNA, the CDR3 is TGTGCCAGCAGCTTGGGGGACAGGGGCGGACATGAGCAGTTCTTC.